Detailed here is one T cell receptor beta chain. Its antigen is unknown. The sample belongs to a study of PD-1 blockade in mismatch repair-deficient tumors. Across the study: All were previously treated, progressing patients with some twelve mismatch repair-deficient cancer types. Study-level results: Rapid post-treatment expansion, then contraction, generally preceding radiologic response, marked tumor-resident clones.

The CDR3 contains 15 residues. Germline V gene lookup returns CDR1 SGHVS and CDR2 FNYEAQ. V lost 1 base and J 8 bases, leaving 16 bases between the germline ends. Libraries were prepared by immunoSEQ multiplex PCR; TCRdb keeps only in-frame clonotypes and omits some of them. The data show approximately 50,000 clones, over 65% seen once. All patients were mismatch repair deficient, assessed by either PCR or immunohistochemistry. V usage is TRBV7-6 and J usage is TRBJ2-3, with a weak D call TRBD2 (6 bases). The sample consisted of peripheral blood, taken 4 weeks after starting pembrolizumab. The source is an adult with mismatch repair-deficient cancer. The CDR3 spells CASSLGLARRGTQYF. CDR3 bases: TGTGCCAGCAGCTTAGGTCTAGCGCGGAGAGGTACGCAGTATTTT.